This record looks at one TCR beta chain sequence and its context. Its antigen is unidentified. This sample is drawn from a study of T cell repertoires in cytomegalovirus infection. Via MiXCR, TCRdb re-called the reads, giving one row per CDR3 protein. The sample holds 80,000 or so distinct CDR3 sequences; under 30% are singletons and the top ten take 50%. The CDR3 extends over 16 amino acids. CDR1 SGHAT and CDR2 FQNNGV come from the germline V gene. V lost 5 bases to trimming and J lost 0 bases, with 15 bases between them. Regarding the study as a whole: Adding up the frequency of public TCR beta families identified people who carried CMV plus the relevant HLA.

The input for sequencing was CD8+ T cells from cultured PBMCs, taken from culture after CMV antigen stimulation. This TCR was recovered from a human donor in good health (CMV status not recorded). Some clones in this sample may be carry-over from other donors' samples. The chain has TRBV11-2 and TRBJ2-3; D gene unclear. The CDR3, as DNA: TGTGCCAGCAGCCGCACCCCGGAGTCTAGCACAGATACGCAGTATTTT. Protein product: CASSRTPESSTDTQYF.